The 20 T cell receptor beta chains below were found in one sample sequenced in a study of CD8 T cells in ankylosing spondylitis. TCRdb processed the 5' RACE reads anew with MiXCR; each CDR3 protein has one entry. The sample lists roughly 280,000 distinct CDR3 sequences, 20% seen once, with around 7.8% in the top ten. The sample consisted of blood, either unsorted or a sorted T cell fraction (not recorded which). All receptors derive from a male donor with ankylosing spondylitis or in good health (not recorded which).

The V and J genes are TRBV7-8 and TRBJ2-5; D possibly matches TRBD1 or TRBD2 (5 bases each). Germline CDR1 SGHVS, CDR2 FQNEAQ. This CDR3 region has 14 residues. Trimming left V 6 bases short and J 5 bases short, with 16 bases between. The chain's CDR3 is CASRDMGEVETQYF. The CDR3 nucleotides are TGTGCCAGCAGAGACATGGGGGAAGTGGAGACCCAGTACTTC.

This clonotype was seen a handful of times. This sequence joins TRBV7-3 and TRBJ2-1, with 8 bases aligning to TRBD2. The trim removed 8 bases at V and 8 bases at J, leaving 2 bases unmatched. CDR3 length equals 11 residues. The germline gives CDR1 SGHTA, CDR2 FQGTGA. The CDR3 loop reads CASGAGDEQFF. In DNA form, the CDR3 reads TGTGCCAGCGGAGCGGGGGATGAGCAGTTCTTC.

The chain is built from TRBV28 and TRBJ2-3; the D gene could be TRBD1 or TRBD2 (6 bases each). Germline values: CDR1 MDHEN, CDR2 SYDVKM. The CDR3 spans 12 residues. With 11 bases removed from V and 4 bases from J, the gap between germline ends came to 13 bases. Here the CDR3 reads CAWRGAADTQYF. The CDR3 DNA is TGTGCCTGGAGGGGGGCCGCAGATACGCAGTATTTT.

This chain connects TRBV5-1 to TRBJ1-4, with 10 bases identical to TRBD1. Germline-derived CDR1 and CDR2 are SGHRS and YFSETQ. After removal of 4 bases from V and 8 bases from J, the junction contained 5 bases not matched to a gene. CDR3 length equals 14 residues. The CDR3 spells CASSLGTGVEKLFF. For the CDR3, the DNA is TGCGCCAGCAGCCTGGGGACAGGGGTGGAAAAACTGTTTTTT.

CDR3 amino acids: CASSYRDRATGFF. The CDR3 DNA reads TGTGCCAGCAGTTACAGGGACCGGGCGACAGGGTTCTTC. The rearrangement uses TRBV6-6 and TRBJ2-1; tentative D call: TRBD1 (6 bases). V shed 2 bases and J shed 15 bases, with 17 bases lying between them. The CDR3 is made up of 13 amino acids. Germline lookup yields CDR1 MNHNY and CDR2 SVGAGI (reference sequence).

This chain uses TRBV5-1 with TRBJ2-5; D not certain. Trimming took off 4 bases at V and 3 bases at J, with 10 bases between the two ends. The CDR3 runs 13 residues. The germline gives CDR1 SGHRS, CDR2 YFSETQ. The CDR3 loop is CASSQRQEETQYF. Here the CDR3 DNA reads TGCGCCAGCAGCCAACGACAAGAAGAGACCCAGTACTTC.

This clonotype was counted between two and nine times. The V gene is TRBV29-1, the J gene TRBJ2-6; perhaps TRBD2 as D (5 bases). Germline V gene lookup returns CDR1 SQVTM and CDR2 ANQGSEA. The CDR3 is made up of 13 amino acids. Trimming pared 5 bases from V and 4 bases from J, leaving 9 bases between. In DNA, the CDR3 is TGCAGCGTTCAGAGGGCCGGGGCCAACGTCCTGACTTTC. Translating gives CSVQRAGANVLTF. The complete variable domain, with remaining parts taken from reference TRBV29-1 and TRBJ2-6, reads SAVISQKPSRDICQRGTSLTIQCQVDSQVTMMFWYRQQPGQSLTLIATANQGSEATYESGFVIDKFPISRPNLTFSTLTVSNMSPEDSSIYLCSVQRAGANVLTFGAGSRLTVL.

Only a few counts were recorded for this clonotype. The CDR3 here is CATARAGGYNEQFF. CDR3 sequence (DNA): TGTGCCACCGCCCGGGCAGGGGGCTACAATGAGCAGTTCTTC. The chain uses TRBV28 and TRBJ2-1; 7 nucleotides match TRBD1. This CDR3 spans 14 amino acids. Looked up from germline, CDR1 is MDHEN and CDR2 is SYDVKM. Trimming took 10 bases from V and 3 from J; bases not matched to a gene: 9.

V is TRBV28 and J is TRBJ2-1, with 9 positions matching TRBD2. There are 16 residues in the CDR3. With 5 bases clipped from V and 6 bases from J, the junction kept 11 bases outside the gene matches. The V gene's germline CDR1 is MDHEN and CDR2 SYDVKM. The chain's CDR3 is CASSPRGSGSINEQFF. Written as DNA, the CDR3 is TGTGCCAGCAGTCCCCGGGGTAGCGGGAGTATCAATGAGCAGTTCTTC. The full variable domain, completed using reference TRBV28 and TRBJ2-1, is DVKVTQSSRYLVKRTGEKVFLECVQDMDHENMFWYRQDPGLGLRLIYFSYDVKMKEKGDIPEGYSVSREKKERFSLILESASTNQTSMYLCASSPRGSGSINEQFFGPGTRLTVL.

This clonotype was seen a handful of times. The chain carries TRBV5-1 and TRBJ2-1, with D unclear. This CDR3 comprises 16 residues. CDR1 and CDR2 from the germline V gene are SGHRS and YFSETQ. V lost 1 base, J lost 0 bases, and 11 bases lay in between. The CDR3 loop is CASSLTAKGSYNEQFF. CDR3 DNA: TGCGCCAGCAGCTTGACGGCCAAAGGCTCCTACAATGAGCAGTTCTTC.

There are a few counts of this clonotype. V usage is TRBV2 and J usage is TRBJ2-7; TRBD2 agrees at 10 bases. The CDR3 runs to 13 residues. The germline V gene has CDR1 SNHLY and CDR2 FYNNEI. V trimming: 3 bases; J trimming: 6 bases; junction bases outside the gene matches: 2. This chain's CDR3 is CASSEGLATEQYV. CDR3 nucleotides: TGTGCCAGCAGTGAGGGACTAGCGACCGAGCAGTACGTC.

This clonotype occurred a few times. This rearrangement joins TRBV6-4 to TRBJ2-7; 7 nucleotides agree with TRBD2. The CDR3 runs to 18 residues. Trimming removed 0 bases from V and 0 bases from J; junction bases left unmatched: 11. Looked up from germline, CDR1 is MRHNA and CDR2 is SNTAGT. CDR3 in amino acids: CASSDSWGGPKSSYEQYV. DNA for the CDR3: TGTGCCAGCAGTGACTCGTGGGGGGGACCAAAGAGCTCCTACGAGCAGTACGTC.

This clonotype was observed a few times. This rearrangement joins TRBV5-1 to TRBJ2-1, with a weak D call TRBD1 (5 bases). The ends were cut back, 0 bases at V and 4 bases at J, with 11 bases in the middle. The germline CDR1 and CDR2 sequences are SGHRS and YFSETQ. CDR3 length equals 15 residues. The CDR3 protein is CASSLVGQGYNEQFF. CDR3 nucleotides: TGCGCCAGCAGCTTGGTGGGGCAGGGATACAATGAGCAGTTCTTC.

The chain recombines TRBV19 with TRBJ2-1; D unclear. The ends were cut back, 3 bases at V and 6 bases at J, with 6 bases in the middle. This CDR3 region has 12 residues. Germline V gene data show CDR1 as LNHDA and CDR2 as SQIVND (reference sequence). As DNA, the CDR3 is TGTGCCAGTAGTATTGACGGCAATGAGCAGTTCTTC. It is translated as CASSIDGNEQFF.

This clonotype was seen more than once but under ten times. CDR3 DNA: TGCGCCAGCAGCTTGGAAGCGGAACTCTATAATTCACCCCTCCACTTT. This sequence encodes CASSLEAELYNSPLHF. The V gene is TRBV5-1, the J gene TRBJ1-6; no reliable D call. The V and J ends lost 0 bases and 3 bases respectively, with 10 bases between them. The germline CDR1 and CDR2 sequences are SGHRS and YFSETQ. The CDR3 totals 16 residues.

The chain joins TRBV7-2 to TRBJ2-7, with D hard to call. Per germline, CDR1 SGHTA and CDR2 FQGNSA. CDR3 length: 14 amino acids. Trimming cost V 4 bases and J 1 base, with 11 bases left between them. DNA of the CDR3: TGTGCCAGCAGCTCGGCGACACATTCCTACGAGCAGTACGTC. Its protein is CASSSATHSYEQYV.

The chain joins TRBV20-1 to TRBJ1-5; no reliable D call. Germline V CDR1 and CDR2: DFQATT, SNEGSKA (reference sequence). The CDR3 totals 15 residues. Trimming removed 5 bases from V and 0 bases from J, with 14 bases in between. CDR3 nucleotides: TGCAGTGCTCGCGTCGGAGTTTTTAGCAATCAGCCCCAGCATTTT. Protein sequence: CSARVGVFSNQPQHF.

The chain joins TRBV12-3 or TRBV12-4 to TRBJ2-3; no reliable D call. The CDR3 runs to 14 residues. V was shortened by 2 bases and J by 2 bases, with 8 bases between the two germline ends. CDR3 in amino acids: CASSLMAHTDTQYF. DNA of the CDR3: TGTGCCAGCAGTTTAATGGCCCACACAGATACGCAGTATTTT.

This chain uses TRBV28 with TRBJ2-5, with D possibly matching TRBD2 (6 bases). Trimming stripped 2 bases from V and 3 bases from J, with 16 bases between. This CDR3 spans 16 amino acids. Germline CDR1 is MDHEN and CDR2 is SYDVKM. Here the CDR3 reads CASSLDPAGGEETQYF. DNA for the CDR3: TGTGCCAGCAGTTTAGACCCTGCCGGGGGTGAAGAGACCCAGTACTTC.

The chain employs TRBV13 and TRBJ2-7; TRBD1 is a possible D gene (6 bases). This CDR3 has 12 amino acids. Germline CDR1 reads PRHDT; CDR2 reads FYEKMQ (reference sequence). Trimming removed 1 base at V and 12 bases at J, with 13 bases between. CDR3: CASSLAGDPLYV. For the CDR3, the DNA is TGTGCCAGCAGCTTAGCAGGGGACCCCTTGTACGTC.